This T cell receptor (beta chain) originates from a study of CD8 T cells in Susac syndrome. The study, taken as a whole, reports: The TCR sequencing and HLA analysis in the study involved a relatively small number of individuals, as the study acknowledged.

About this clonotype itself: Its antigen is not known. One end of the junction does not line up with germline, which may come from a read error.

The germline V gene encodes CDR1 SEHNR and CDR2 FQNEAQ (reference sequence). The CDR3 extends over 12 amino acids. RNA, at about 0.45 to 1 ug, was reverse transcribed with random hexamers. Amplification of TCR beta CDR3 by immunoSEQ multiplex PCR spanned 54 Vbeta and 13 Jbeta. TCRdb itself ran the immunoSEQ multiplex PCR reads through MiXCR, one entry per CDR3 protein. This table holds under 550,000 distinct CDR3 sequences, 75% to 90% found once. The multiple sclerosis control cohort comprised treatment-naive individuals presenting with stable or active relapsing-remitting disease. Negative isolation yielded CD4+ and CD8+ T cells, and FACS enriched TEMRA cells.

V is TRBV7-9 and J is TRBJ2-1; a possible D gene is TRBD1 (5 bases). The sequence came from a human donor with multiple sclerosis. Input material: CD8+ T cells from PBMCs. The CDR3 sequence: CASSLAGKGMLF. The CDR3 DNA sequence: TGTGCCAGCAGCTTAGCGGGGAAGGGGATGCTCTTC.